This T cell receptor beta chain was captured in a study of cytomegalovirus exposure and HLA in healthy donors. Overall study: In a later analysis, the 90 to 150 validation repertoires were reported to have used the same platform as the roughly 600 first-cohort repertoires.

CDR3 length equals 15 residues. V was clipped by 4 bases and J by 4 bases, with 15 bases between them. Germline CDR1 is SGHVS and CDR2 is FNYEAQ. Assay: immunoSEQ multiplex PCR; the TCRdb copy retains only in-frame clones and omits some. In the table there are about 67,000 clones, around 94% of which are singletons. The donors were members of the validation cohort, which comprised roughly 120 subjects and was separate from the first cohort of 666 subjects. The receptor comes from a woman under 30 in good health and CMV-seronegative. The sample consisted of PBMCs. The chain recombines TRBV7-6 with TRBJ2-3, with a weak D call TRBD1 (6 bases). The CDR3 here is CASSSLVGAADTQYF. The CDR3 nucleotides are TGTGCCAGCAGCTCCCTGGTGGGGGCTGCAGATACGCAGTATTTT.